This is a list of T cell receptor beta chains from one sample in a study of cytomegalovirus exposure and HLA in healthy donors. Assay: immunoSEQ multiplex PCR; the TCRdb copy retains only in-frame clones and omits some. The sample carries about 260,000 clones, around 91% recorded once. The material sequenced was PBMCs. These TCRs come from a woman aged 25 to 45 in good health and CMV-seronegative. Each CDR3 is given with its conserved first and last residue. Fields, in order: CDR3 DNA, CDR3 protein, D gene, V gene, clone size, J gene. D genes are given only for firm matches. Clone size is not always given. Where it is, it says once, few, many or a class for expanded clones.

TGTGCCAGCGGGGTTCCTCAGTACTTC | CASGVPQYF | . | TRBV3-1/TRBV3-2 | . | TRBJ2-4
TGTGCCAGCAGCTTAGACGATACGGGGACTAGCGGTAGCACAGATACGCAGTATTTT | CASSLDDTGTSGSTDTQYF | TRBD2 | TRBV11-2 | . | TRBJ2-3
TGTGCCAGCAGCCCATGGGGGGCAGACGAGCAGTACTTC | CASSPWGADEQYF | . | TRBV9 | . | TRBJ2-7
TGCAGCACCGGGGAAGGGGGCCGGAGCTCCTACGAGCAGTACTTC | CSTGEGGRSSYEQYF | TRBD1 | TRBV29-1 | . | TRBJ2-7
TGTGCCAGCAGGACGCAACAGGGGGCTGTCTATGGCTACACCTTC | CASRTQQGAVYGYTF | TRBD1 | TRBV6-5 | . | TRBJ1-2
TGCGCCAGCAGCCCGAACCCCTACGCTAGCGGTAAACAAGAGACCCAGTACTTC | CASSPNPYASGKQETQYF | TRBD2 | TRBV4-3 | once | TRBJ2-5
TGTGCCATCAGTGGGACTAACACCGGGGAGCTGTTTTTT | CAISGTNTGELFF | . | TRBV10-3 | . | TRBJ2-2
TGTGCCAGCAGTTTCGCCCTTCCGGGACAAAGGGAAGACTATGGCTACACCTTC | CASSFALPGQREDYGYTF | . | TRBV27 | . | TRBJ1-2
TGCAGCGTTGATAAAGGTAGCGGGAGTTTCCGGTTCTTC | CSVDKGSGSFRFF | TRBD2 | TRBV29-1 | . | TRBJ2-1
TGTGCCAGTAGTATGCGGTCGGGATACGAGCAGTACTTC | CASSMRSGYEQYF | . | TRBV19 | . | TRBJ2-7
TGTGCCAGCAGCTTAGGCGGGGGTTCCTACGAGCAGTACTTC | CASSLGGGSYEQYF | . | TRBV13 | once | TRBJ2-7
TGTGCCAGCAGTTTACAGCGGAGGACTAACGAGCAGTACTTC | CASSLQRRTNEQYF | . | TRBV28 | . | TRBJ2-7
TGTGCCAGCAGCTTAGCGTTGTCTGGGAGCTCCACTGAAGCTTTCTTT | CASSLALSGSSTEAFF | . | TRBV7-9 | . | TRBJ1-1
TGTGCCAGCAGCTTTGAAGAGACCCAGTACTTC | CASSFEETQYF | . | TRBV12-1 | . | TRBJ2-5
TGCGCCAGCAGCCAAGGGTTCCGGACTAGCGGGAGTAACGAGCAGTTCTTC | CASSQGFRTSGSNEQFF | TRBD2 | TRBV4-3 | once | TRBJ2-1
TGCAGCTGTCGGGATAGCTACGAGCAGTACTTC | CSCRDSYEQYF | . | TRBV20-1 | . | TRBJ2-7
TGTGCCAGTAGTATCTATCTTAGCTCCTACGAGCAGTACTTC | CASSIYLSSYEQYF | . | TRBV19 | . | TRBJ2-7
TGTGCCACGGCTAGGGCTTCCGATTACGAGCAGTACTTC | CATARASDYEQYF | . | TRBV11-3 | . | TRBJ2-7
TGTGCCAGCAGCCCAGGGACAGGGTATTACGGAGCTTTCTTT | CASSPGTGYYGAFF | TRBD1 | TRBV7-9 | . | TRBJ1-1
TGTGCCATCAGTGAGTCTGGGGGGACCGGGGAGCTGTTTTTT | CAISESGGTGELFF | . | TRBV10-3 | . | TRBJ2-2
TGTGCCAGTCGGGACACAAATCAGCCCCAGCATTTT | CASRDTNQPQHF | . | TRBV2 | . | TRBJ1-5
TGCGCCAGCAGCACCGGGACAGCATACAATGAGCAGTTCTTC | CASSTGTAYNEQFF | TRBD1 | TRBV5-1 | . | TRBJ2-1
TGTGCCACCAGCAGAGCCCGGGGCGTCTCCTCCTACGAGCAGTACTTC | CATSRARGVSSYEQYF | . | TRBV15 | . | TRBJ2-7
TGTGCCAGCAGCCTACGGTACACCGGGGAGCTGTTTTTT | CASSLRYTGELFF | . | TRBV11-2 | . | TRBJ2-2
TGTGCCAGTAGCCCAAAACAGGGAAGGGGGTACTTC | CASSPKQGRGYF | . | TRBV19 | . | TRBJ2-4
TGCGCCAGCAGCCAAGGGGCCTCGCCAGGGCTGTCTGAAGCTTTCTTT | CASSQGASPGLSEAFF | . | TRBV4-1 | . | TRBJ1-1
TGTGCCAGCAGCAACCCCGGGGAGGGGATGAACACTGAAGCTTTCTTT | CASSNPGEGMNTEAFF | . | TRBV7-9 | . | TRBJ1-1
TGCGCCAGCAGCGAAACGAGGACTGACCAAGAGACCCAGTACTTC | CASSETRTDQETQYF | . | TRBV5-1 | . | TRBJ2-5
TGTGCCAGCAGTTATGACAGGCTCTATGGCTACACCTTC | CASSYDRLYGYTF | . | TRBV6-5 | few | TRBJ1-2
TGTGCCAGCACCGGGGGGGTCGGAGGCAATGAGCAGTTCTTC | CASTGGVGGNEQFF | TRBD2 | TRBV6-5 | . | TRBJ2-1
TGTGCCAGCAGCTTTTTGGTATCTGGGGCCAACGTCCTGACTTTC | CASSFLVSGANVLTF | . | TRBV7-6 | . | TRBJ2-6